A single sample gave rise to the 11 T cell receptor beta chains below, sequenced in a study of blood T cells in healthy people across ages. Primed by a sample-barcoded 5' primer and a J-beta primer mix, a second PCR proceeded for about 7 to 12 cycles. TCRdb used MiXCR to reprocess the 5' RACE reads, holding one entry per CDR3 protein. In the table there are 1.5 million to 2 million distinct CDR3 sequences, over 25% of which are singletons. Sequencing was carried out using blood. The receptors originated from a woman in her 30s in good health.

The chain is built from TRBV20-1 and TRBJ1-3; D is ambiguous. The CDR3 totals 12 residues. Deletions cut 5 bases from V and 6 bases from J, with 11 bases between. Germline values: CDR1 DFQATT, CDR2 SNEGSKA (reference sequence). This CDR3 reads CSAWLLENTIYF. DNA of the CDR3: TGCAGTGCTTGGCTCCTTGAAAACACCATATATTTT.

With respect to this clonotype: A much larger clone is a single base away; this may be a read error. V is TRBV20-1 and J is TRBJ2-7; tentative D call: TRBD2 (5 bases). CDR3 length: 13 amino acids. CDR1 and CDR2 (germline): DFQATT, SNEGSKA (reference sequence). The CDR3 region is CSAIGNGLYEQCF. The CDR3 region has the DNA TGCAGTGCTATCGGGAACGGGCTCTACGAGCAGTGCTTC.

This chain uses TRBV20-1 with TRBJ2-1; D is unresolved. Germline V CDR1 and CDR2: DFQATT, SNEGSKA (reference sequence). V lost 6 bases, J lost 7 bases, and 13 bases lay in between. The CDR3 sequence is 12 residues long. CDR3 loop: CSAPASWNEQFF. DNA for the CDR3: TGCAGTGCCCCCGCTAGTTGGAATGAGCAGTTCTTC.

This clonotype was picked up a small number of times. The V gene is TRBV5-5, the J gene TRBJ2-1, with D perhaps matching TRBD1 or TRBD2 (6 bases each). The V gene's germline CDR1 is SGHKS and CDR2 YYEKEE (reference sequence). The V end lost 4 bases, the J end lost 9 bases, and 20 bases lay between the germline ends. This CDR3 is 15 amino acids long. CDR3 residues: CASSPGDLGGFEQFF. DNA for the CDR3: TGTGCCAGCAGCCCTGGAGATTTGGGGGGCTTTGAGCAGTTCTTC.

This clonotype occurred a few times. A junction boundary mismatches the germline segment, possibly from a read error. The J gene is TRBJ2-6, the V gene TRBV13; TRBD1 matches at 7 bases. Germline-derived CDR1 and CDR2 are PRHDT and FYEKMQ (reference sequence). The CDR3 is 15 amino acids. The CDR3 region has the DNA TGTGCCAGCAGCGTAGGGGGCGAAGGGGCCAACGTCCTGACTTTC. Residues: CASSVGGEGANVLTF.

The CDR3 sequence: CSAASGTSGPYEQYF. The CDR3 region has the DNA TGCAGTGCTGCCTCCGGGACTAGCGGACCCTACGAGCAGTACTTC. The chain carries TRBV20-1 and TRBJ2-7, with 11 bases lining up with TRBD2. The J segment lost 2 bases and the V segment lost 5 bases, leaving 8 bases of the junction unmatched. There are 15 residues in the CDR3. Germline V gene lookup returns CDR1 DFQATT and CDR2 SNEGSKA (reference sequence).

Of note for this clonotype: Being one base from a much bigger clone, this may be a read error. The J gene is TRBJ2-4, the V gene TRBV29-1, with 10 bases that match TRBD1. The DNA end is more similar to TRBJ2-7, so the J call may be wrong. The germline V gene has CDR1 SQVTM and CDR2 ANQGSEA. This CDR3 spans 14 amino acids. CDR3 region: CSVLPGQGRCEQYF. Written as DNA, the CDR3 is TGCAGCGTCCTACCGGGACAGGGGAGATGCGAGCAGTACTTC.

This sequence joins TRBV10-3 and TRBJ2-5; 13 bases line up with TRBD2. Germline loops: CDR1 ENHRY, CDR2 SYGVKD. Trimming took 6 bases from V and 1 from J; bases not matched to a gene: 17. There are 20 residues in the CDR3. The CDR3 DNA reads as TGTGCCATCAGGGCCGAATGGGGAACTAGCGGGGGGGATAGCCAAGAGACCCAGTACTTC. Encoded protein: CAIRAEWGTSGGDSQETQYF.

CDR3 DNA sequence: TGTGCCAGCAGCTTACGGGCGACGGGGTCGAACACCGGGGAGCTGTTTTTT. This sequence encodes CASSLRATGSNTGELFF. The chain uses TRBV7-2 and TRBJ2-2, with a possible D match to TRBD2 (5 bases). V lost 2 bases and J lost 0, with 13 bases in between. The CDR3 has 17 residues. Germline CDR1 is SGHTA and CDR2 is FQGNSA.

In its sample, this clonotype was seen many times. The V call is TRBV7-3, the J call TRBJ2-1; TRBD2 matches 7 bases. Germline CDR1 is SGHTA and CDR2 is FQGTGA. The junction had 10 bases not matched to a gene; V was cut back by 1 base and J by 4 bases. The CDR3 extends over 17 amino acids. DNA of the CDR3: TGTGCCAGCAGCTTAATTCGGTGGGGGGGTTTGTACAATGAGCAGTTCTTC. This encodes CASSLIRWGGLYNEQFF.

This clonotype has just a few counts. The V call is TRBV10-3, the J call TRBJ1-2; D is unresolved. Per the germline V gene, CDR1 is ENHRY and CDR2 is SYGVKD. The CDR3 is 13 residues long. Trimming took 3 bases from V and 8 from J, leaving 13 bases between them. In DNA form, the CDR3 reads TGTGCCATCAGTGATTACAGCACGACGGGCTACACCTTC. Protein product: CAISDYSTTGYTF.